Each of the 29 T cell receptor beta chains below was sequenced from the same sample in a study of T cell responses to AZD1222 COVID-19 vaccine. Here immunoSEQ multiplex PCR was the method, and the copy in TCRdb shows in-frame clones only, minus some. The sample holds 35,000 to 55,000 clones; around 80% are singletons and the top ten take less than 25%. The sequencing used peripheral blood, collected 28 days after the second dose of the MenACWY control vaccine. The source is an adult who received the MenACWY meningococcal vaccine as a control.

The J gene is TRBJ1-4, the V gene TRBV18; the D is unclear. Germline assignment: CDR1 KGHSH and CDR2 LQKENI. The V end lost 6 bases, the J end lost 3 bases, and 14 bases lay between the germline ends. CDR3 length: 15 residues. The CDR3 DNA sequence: TGTGCCAGCTCCTCGGGTGTCGTGTCTAATGAAAAACTGTTTTTT. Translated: CASSSGVVSNEKLFF. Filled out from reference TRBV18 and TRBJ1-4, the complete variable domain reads NAGVMQNPRHLVRRRGQEARLRCSPMKGHSHVYWYRQLPEEGLKFMVYLQKENIIDESGMPKERFSAEFPKEGPSILRIQQVVRGDSAAYFCASSSGVVSNEKLFFGSGTQLSVL.

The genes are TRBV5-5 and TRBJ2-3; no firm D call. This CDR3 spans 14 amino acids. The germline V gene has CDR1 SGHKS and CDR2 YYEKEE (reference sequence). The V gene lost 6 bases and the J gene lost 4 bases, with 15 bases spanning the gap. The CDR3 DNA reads TGTGCCAGCATCCAAACGGGTGTCTCAGATACGCAGTATTTT. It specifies CASIQTGVSDTQYF.

The CDR3 loop reads CASSLVRAEQYF. CDR3 coding DNA: TGTGCCAGCAGTTTAGTCAGGGCCGAGCAGTACTTC. This chain links TRBV28 with TRBJ2-7, with D possibly TRBD1 on 5 matching bases. Germline values: CDR1 MDHEN, CDR2 SYDVKM. The CDR3 sequence is 12 residues long. The V gene lost 2 bases and the J gene lost 6 bases, with 8 bases spanning the gap.

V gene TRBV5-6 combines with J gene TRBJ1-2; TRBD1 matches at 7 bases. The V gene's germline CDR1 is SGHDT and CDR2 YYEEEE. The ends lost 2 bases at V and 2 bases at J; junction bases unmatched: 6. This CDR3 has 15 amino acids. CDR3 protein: CASSFRDRLNYGYTF. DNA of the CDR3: TGTGCCAGCAGCTTCCGGGACAGACTGAACTATGGCTACACCTTC. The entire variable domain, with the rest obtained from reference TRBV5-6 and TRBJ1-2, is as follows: DAGVTQSPTHLIKTRGQQVTLRCSPKSGHDTVSWYQQALGQGPQFIFQYYEEEERQRGNFPDRFSGHQFPNYSSELNVNALLLGDSALYLCASSFRDRLNYGYTFGSGTRLTVV.

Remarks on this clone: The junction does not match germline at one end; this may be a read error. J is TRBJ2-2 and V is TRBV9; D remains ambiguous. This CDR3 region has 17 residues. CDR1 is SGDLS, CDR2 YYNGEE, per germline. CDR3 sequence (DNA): TGTGCCAGCACCGTATCCTCCGCCGCCCCGAACACCGGGGAGCTGTTTTTT. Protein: CASTVSSAAPNTGELFF.

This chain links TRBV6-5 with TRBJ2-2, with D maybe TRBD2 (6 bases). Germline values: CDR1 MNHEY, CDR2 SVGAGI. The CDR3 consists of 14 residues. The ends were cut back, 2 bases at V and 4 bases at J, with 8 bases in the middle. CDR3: CASSYGGTTGELFF. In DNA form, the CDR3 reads TGTGCCAGCAGTTACGGAGGGACCACCGGGGAGCTGTTTTTT.

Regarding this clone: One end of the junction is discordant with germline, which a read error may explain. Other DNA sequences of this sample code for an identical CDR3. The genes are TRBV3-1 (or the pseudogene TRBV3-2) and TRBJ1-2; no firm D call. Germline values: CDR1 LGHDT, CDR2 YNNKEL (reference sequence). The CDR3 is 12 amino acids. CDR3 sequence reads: CASSQGRPSYTF. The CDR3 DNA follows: TGCGCCAGCAGCCAAGGCCGGCCGAGCTACACCTTC.

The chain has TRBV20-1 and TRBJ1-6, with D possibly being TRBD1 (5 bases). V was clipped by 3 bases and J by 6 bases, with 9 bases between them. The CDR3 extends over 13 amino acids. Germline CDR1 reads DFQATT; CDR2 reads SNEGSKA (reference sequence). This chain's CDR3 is CSASRDPNSPLHF. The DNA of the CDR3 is TGCAGTGCTAGTAGGGACCCTAATTCACCCCTCCACTTT.

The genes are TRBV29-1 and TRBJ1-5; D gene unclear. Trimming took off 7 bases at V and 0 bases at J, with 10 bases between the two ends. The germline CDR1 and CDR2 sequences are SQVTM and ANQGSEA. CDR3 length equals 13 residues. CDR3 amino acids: CSAATYSNQPQHF. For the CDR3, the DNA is TGCAGCGCAGCGACATATAGCAATCAGCCCCAGCATTTT.

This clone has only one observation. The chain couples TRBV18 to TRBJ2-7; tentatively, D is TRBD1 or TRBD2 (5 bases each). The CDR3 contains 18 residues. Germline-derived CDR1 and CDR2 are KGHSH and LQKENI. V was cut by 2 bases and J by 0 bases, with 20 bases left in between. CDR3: CASSPVGSRGGHSYEQYF. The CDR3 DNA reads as TGTGCCAGCTCACCAGTCGGTTCGAGGGGTGGACACTCCTACGAGCAGTACTTC.

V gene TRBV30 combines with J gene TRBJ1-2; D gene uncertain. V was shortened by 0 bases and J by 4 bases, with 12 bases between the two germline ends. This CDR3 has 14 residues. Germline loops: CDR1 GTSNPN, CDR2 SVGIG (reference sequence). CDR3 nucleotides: TGTGCCTGGAGTGTAGGCGGTAGGCTCTATGGCTACACCTTC. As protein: CAWSVGGRLYGYTF. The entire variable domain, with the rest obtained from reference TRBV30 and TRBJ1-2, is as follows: SQTIHQWPATLVQPVGSPLSLECTVEGTSNPNLYWYRQAAGRGLQLLFYSVGIGQISSEVPQNLSASRPQDRQFILSSKKLLLSDSGFYLCAWSVGGRLYGYTFGSGTRLTVV.

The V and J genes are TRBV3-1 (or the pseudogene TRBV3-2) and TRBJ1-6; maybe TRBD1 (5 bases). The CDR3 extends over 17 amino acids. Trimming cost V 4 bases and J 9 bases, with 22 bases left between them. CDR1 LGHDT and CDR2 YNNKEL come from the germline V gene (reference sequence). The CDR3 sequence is CASSPQTTRDGGSPLHF. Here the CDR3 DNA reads TGTGCCAGCAGCCCCCAAACGACCCGGGACGGTGGTTCACCCCTCCACTTT.

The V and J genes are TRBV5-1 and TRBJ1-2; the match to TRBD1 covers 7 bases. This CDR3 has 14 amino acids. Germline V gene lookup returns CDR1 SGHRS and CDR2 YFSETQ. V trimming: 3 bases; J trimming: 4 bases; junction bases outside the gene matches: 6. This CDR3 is CASSSSGGVYGYTF. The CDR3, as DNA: TGCGCCAGCAGCTCATCAGGGGGGGTCTATGGCTACACCTTC.

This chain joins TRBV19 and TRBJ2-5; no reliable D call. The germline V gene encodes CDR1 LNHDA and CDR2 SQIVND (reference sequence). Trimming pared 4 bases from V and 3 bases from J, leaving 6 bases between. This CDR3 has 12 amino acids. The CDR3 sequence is CASSNSKETQYF. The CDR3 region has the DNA TGTGCCAGTAGTAATTCCAAAGAGACCCAGTACTTC.

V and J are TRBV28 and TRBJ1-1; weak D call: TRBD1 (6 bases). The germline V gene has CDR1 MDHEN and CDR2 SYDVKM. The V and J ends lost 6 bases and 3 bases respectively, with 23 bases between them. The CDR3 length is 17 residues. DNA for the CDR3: TGTGCCAGCAGGTTAATTGACGAAACAGGGAGATACACTGAAGCTTTCTTT. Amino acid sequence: CASRLIDETGRYTEAFF.

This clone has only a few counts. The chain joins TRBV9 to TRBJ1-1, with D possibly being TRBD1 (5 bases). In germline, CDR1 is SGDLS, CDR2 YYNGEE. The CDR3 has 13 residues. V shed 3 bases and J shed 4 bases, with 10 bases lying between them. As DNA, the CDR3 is TGTGCCAGCAGCGCACGTGACAGCACTGAAGCTTTCTTT. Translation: CASSARDSTEAFF. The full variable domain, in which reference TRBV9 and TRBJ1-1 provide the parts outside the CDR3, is DSGVTQTPKHLITATGQRVTLRCSPRSGDLSVYWYQQSLDQGLQFLIQYYNGEERAKGNILERFSAQQFPDLHSELNLSSLELGDSALYFCASSARDSTEAFFGQGTRLTVV.

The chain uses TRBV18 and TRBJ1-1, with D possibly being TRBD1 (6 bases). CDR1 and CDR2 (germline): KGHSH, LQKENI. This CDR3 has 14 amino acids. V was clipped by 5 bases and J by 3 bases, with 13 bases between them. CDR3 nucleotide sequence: TGTGCCAGCTCAGCTTTCCCAGGGGACACTGAAGCTTTCTTT. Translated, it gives CASSAFPGDTEAFF.

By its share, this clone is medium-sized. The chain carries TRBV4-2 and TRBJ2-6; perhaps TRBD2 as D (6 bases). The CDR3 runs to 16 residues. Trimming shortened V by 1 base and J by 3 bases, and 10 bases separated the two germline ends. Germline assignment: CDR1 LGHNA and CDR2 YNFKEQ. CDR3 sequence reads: CASSQGEVHGANVLTF. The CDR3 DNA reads TGTGCCAGCAGCCAAGGGGAGGTCCATGGGGCCAACGTCCTGACTTTC.

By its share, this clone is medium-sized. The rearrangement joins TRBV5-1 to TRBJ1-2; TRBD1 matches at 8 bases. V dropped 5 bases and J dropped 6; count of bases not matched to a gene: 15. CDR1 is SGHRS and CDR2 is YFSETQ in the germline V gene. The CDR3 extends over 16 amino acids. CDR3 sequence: CASRREQGGISHGYTF. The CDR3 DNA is TGCGCCAGCAGAAGAGAACAGGGGGGAATTTCACATGGCTACACCTTC.

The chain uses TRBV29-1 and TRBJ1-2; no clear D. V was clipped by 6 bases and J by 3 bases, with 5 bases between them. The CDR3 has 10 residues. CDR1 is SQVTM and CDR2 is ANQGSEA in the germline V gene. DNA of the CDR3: TGCAGCGTGACGGACTATGGCTACACCTTC. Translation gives CSVTDYGYTF.

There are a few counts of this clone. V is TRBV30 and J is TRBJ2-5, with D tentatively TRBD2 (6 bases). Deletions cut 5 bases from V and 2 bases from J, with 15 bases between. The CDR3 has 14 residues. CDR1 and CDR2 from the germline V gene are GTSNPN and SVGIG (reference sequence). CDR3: CAWDSSGRQETQYF. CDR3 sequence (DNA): TGTGCCTGGGATTCTTCAGGGAGGCAAGAGACCCAGTACTTC.

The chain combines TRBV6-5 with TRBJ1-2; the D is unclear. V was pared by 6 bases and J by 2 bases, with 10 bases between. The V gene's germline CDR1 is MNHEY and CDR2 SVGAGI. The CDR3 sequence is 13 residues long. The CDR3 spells CASSPDGNYGYTF. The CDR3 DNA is TGTGCCAGCAGCCCCGACGGGAACTATGGCTACACCTTC.

CDR3 protein: CASSFREPNTEAFF. CDR3 nucleotides: TGCGCCAGCAGCTTCCGGGAGCCGAACACTGAAGCTTTCTTT. The chain joins TRBV5-1 to TRBJ1-1; D is unclear. The V end was cut by 2 bases, the J end by 1 base, with 9 bases between. Looked up from germline, CDR1 is SGHRS and CDR2 is YFSETQ. The CDR3 extends over 14 amino acids. Based on the CDR3 plus reference TRBV5-1 and TRBJ1-1, the full variable domain is KAGVTQTPRYLIKTRGQQVTLSCSPISGHRSVSWYQQTPGQGLQFLFEYFSETQRNKGNFPGRFSGRQFSNSRSEMNVSTLELGDSALYLCASSFREPNTEAFFGQGTRLTVV.

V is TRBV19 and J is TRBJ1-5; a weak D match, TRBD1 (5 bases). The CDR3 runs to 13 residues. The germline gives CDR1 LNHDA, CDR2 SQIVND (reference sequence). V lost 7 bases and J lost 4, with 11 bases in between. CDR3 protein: CASTADSNQPQHF. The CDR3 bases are TGTGCCAGTACCGCTGACAGTAATCAGCCCCAGCATTTT.

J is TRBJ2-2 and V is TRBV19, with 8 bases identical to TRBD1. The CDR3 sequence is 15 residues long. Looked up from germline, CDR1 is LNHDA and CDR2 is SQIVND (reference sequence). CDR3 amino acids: CLIPRTGSITGELFF. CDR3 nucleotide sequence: TGTCTCATCCCAAGGACAGGGTCAATCACCGGGGAGCTGTTTTTT.

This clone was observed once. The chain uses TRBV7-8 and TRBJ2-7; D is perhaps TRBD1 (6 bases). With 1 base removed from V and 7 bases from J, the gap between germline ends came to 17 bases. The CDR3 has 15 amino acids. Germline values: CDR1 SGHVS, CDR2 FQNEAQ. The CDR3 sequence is CASSLVQGLRGEQYF. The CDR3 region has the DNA TGTGCCAGCAGCTTAGTGCAGGGGCTTCGAGGAGAGCAGTACTTC.

CDR3 nucleotides: TGTGCCAGCAGTGTCCGGGGAGGGAATGAGCAGTTCTTC. Its translation: CASSVRGGNEQFF. The chain employs TRBV12-3 or TRBV12-4 and TRBJ2-1, with 7 bases matching TRBD2. The CDR3 is 13 amino acids. Trimming at V came to 5 bases and at J to 7 bases, leaving 5 bases not matched to a gene.

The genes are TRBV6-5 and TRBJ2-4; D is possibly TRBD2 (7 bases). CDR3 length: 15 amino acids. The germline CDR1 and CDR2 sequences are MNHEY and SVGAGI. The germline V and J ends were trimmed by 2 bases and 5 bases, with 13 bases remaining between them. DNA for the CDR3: TGTGCCAGCAGTTACAAGGGGGGGCGGGAAAACATTCAGTACTTC. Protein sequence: CASSYKGGRENIQYF.

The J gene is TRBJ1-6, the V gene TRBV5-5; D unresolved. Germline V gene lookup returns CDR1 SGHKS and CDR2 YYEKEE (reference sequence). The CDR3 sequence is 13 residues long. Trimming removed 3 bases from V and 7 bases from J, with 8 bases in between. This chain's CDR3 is CASSSARNSPLHF. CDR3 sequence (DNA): TGTGCCAGCAGCTCTGCCAGGAATTCACCCCTCCACTTT. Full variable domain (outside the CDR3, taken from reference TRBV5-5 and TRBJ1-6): DAGVTQSPTHLIKTRGQQVTLRCSPISGHKSVSWYQQVLGQGPQFIFQYYEKEERGRGNFPDRFSARQFPNYSSELNVNALLLGDSALYLCASSSARNSPLHFGNGTRLTVT.